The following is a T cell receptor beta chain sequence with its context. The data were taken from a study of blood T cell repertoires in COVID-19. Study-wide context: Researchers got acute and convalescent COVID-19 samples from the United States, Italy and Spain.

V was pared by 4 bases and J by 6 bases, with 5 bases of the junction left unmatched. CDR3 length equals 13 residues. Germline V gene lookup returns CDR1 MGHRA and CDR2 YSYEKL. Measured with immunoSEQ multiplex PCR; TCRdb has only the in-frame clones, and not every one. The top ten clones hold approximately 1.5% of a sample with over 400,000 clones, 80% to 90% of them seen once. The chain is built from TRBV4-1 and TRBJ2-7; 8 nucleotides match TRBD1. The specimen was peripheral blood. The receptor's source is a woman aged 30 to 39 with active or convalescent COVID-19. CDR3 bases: TGCGCCAGCAGCCGATTGACAGGGGCCGAGCAGTACTTC. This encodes CASSRLTGAEQYF.